This record looks at one TCR beta chain sequence and its context. What this receptor recognizes is not known. Base qualities are not recorded, but no much larger clone differs from it by a single base. TCRbeta CDR3 regions were amplified from genomic DNA by means of the immunoSEQ Assay, a bias-controlled multiplex PCR. As for how the authors treated the data: Within the assay, amplification of reference gene primers was used to estimate how many nucleated cells each sample contained. To quantify the absolute abundance of each unique TCRbeta CDR3 rearrangement, sequence reads were collapsed and filtered. For each sample, productive Simpson clonality was calculated as the square root of Simpson's diversity index over productive rearrangements. Sourced from immuneACCESS, this table was stored by TCRdb with only in-frame sequences that have V and J called. A share of the clones is absent; for the studies checked, an unresolved V gene accounts for under half, and the remainder has no known explanation. The V and J calls and clone size were taken over from that table, and D and trimming were inferred from the DNA. This sample is represented by tens of thousands of clones; roughly nine tenths of them were singletons. The ten largest clones capture around a fifth of the sample.

The data stem from a study of blood T cell repertoires in COVID-19 (dated by TCRdb to the early 2020s). Study-level background: Samples from collaborators originated in the United States, Italy and Spain and spanned both the acute and convalescent phases of COVID-19. The prospective study material was composed of cDNA or gDNA derived from T cells, B-cell-depleted T cells, or PBMCs. Subjects who had been exposed to COVID-19, were actively infected with it, or had recovered from it provided the deeply sampled blood TCRbeta repertoires that made up the dataset. A freely available public database, intended as a resource for researchers studying the immune response to SARS-CoV-2, is where the repertoires were released. The samples were drawn from two sources: the first 160 participants of the ongoing ImmuneRACE study, and 950 to 1,500 subjects contributed by 6 global collaborators. Sample metadata almost always included a de-identified subject ID, COVID-19 status, age in years and sex. HLA class I and class II types, where available, came from metadata supplied by the sample provider rather than from assay-based typing.

Collaborating institutions collected whole blood in K2EDTA tubes following their own protocols. For TCRbeta analysis, collaborators shipped samples as frozen whole blood, isolated PBMCs, or DNA extracted from either of those sample types. The CDR3 runs 18 residues from the cysteine to the phenylalanine. The entry retains the CDR3 DNA only, 54 bases that are in frame from base 1. V gives up 4 bases and J gives up 0 bases, and the segment between their germline ends measures 20 bases. The germline V gene specifies MDHEN as CDR1 and SYDVKM as CDR2. The paper as a whole reports these results and caveats: Clinical and demographic metadata were provided uncurated, with the amount varying by source and participant.

Sequencing was carried out using peripheral blood. This clonotype was sampled from a man aged 45 to 65 with active COVID-19. In this chain, TRBV28 is recombined with TRBJ2-3, and possibly TRBD2, on 7 matching bases. The CDR3 here reads CASSSLAGKGDSTDTQYF. The sequenced DNA: TGTGCCAGCAGTTCCTTAGCGGGCAAGGGGGACAGCACAGATACGCAGTATTTT.